The following is a T cell receptor (beta chain) sequence with its context. 13 Jbeta primers and 60 Vbeta primers were used for the PCR. Produced via immunoSEQ multiplex PCR; TCRdb's table is partial and in-frame only. Of about 240,000 clones listed, 82% are singletons. The entry originates in a study of cytomegalovirus exposure and HLA in healthy donors. This TCR was sampled from a woman in her 40s in good health and CMV-seropositive. Specimen: PBMCs.

Here the CDR3 reads CASTAGSPLPQYF. The CDR3 DNA is TGTGCCAGTACCGCGGGATCCCCCTTGCCCCAGTACTTC. The rearrangement uses TRBV19 and TRBJ2-5, with a tentative D call TRBD2 (6 bases). The CDR3 extends over 13 amino acids. Trimming removed 7 bases from V and 9 bases from J, with 18 bases in between. Germline-derived CDR1 and CDR2 are LNHDA and SQIVND (reference sequence).